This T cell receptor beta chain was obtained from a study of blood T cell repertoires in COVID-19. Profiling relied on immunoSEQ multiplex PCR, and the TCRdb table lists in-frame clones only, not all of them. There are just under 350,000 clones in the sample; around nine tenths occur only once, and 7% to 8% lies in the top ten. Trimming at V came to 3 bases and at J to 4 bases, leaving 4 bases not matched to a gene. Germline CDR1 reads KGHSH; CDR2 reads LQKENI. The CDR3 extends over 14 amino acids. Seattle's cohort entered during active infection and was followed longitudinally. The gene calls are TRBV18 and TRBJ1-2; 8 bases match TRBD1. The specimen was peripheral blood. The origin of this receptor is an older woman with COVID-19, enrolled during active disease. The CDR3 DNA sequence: TGTGCCAGCTCACCGTTACAGGGGGGCTATGGCTACACCTTC. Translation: CASSPLQGGYGYTF.